A selection of T cell receptor beta chains follows, all from one sample in a study of memory CD4+ T cells and cytomegalovirus serostatus. Produced via immunoSEQ multiplex PCR; TCRdb's table is partial and in-frame only. The top ten clones hold less than 0.9% of a sample with some 57,000 clones, more than 60% of them seen once. What was sequenced was memory CD4+ T cells from blood. These receptors all stem from an adult in good health and CMV-seronegative. The CDR3 runs from the conserved cysteine through the conserved F or W. The D gene is left open where the match is weak. Expanded clones are given a class, and other clones once, few, many or no size at all.

>few|TRBJ2-7|.|TRBV6-1
TGTGCCAGCAGTGAATCAAGGAGAATGGGCAGCCCGATTAGCTACGAGCAGTACTTC
CASSESRRMGSPISYEQYF
>.|TRBJ2-5|TRBD1|TRBV15
TGTGCCACCAGCTCAAGATCGGGACAGACACAAGAGACCCAGTACTTC
CATSSRSGQTQETQYF
>.|TRBJ1-2|TRBD1|TRBV6-1
TGTGCCAGCAGTGGGGGGGGACAGGGGGGGAACTATGGCTACACCTTC
CASSGGGQGGNYGYTF
>.|TRBJ2-7|TRBD2|TRBV2
TGTGCCAGCAGGGCTAGCGGGAGAACGCGCTCCTACGAGCAGTACTTC
CASRASGRTRSYEQYF
>.|TRBJ2-7|.|TRBV6-1
TGTGCCAGCTGCCGCTCGGTTAGCTCCTACGAGCAGTACTTC
CASCRSVSSYEQYF
>.|TRBJ2-7|TRBD2|TRBV5-1
TGCGCCAGCGCTACTGGGCGGGGGGCCACCTACGAGCAGTACTTC
CASATGRGATYEQYF
>.|TRBJ2-2|.|TRBV5-1
TGCGCCAGCAGCTTGGGACAGCAACCCGCTCCCGGGGAGCTGTTTTTT
CASSLGQQPAPGELFF
>.|TRBJ2-6|TRBD1|TRBV5-4
TGTGCCAGCAGATCACCGGGACAGGGTGACGGGGCCAACGTCCTGACTTTC
CASRSPGQGDGANVLTF
>.|TRBJ2-7|TRBD2|TRBV10-3
TGTGCCATCATGGGAGGGGCAGGTTACGAGCAGTACTTC
CAIMGGAGYEQYF
>once|TRBJ2-6|.|TRBV5-1
TGCGCCAGCAGCTCCGAGGGCTCTGGGGCCAACGTCCTGACTTTC
CASSSEGSGANVLTF
>.|TRBJ2-1|.|TRBV18
TGTGCCAGCTCGCTAGCGTCCCTCTCCTACAATGAGCAGTTCTTC
CASSLASLSYNEQFF
>.|TRBJ2-1|TRBD2|TRBV27
TGTGCCAGCCGTCAGTTCGGCCCTAGCGGGGGAAACAATGAGCAGTTCTTC
CASRQFGPSGGNNEQFF
>.|TRBJ2-3|TRBD2|TRBV4-1
TGCGCCAGCAGCCAAACTACTAGCGGGAGCACAGATACGCAGTATTTT
CASSQTTSGSTDTQYF
>few|TRBJ1-1|TRBD1|TRBV2
TGTGCCAGCAATACTCCACAGGGGGCTCGGGACACTGAAGCTTTCTTT
CASNTPQGARDTEAFF
>.|TRBJ2-1|TRBD2|TRBV5-1
TGCGCCAGCAGCTTGGAAGGGACTAGCGGGATCAATGAGCAGTTCTTC
CASSLEGTSGINEQFF
>.|TRBJ2-3|TRBD2|TRBV6-1
TGTGCCAGCAGTGAAGCGCGACTAGCGGGAGTTTTAGATACGCAGTATTTT
CASSEARLAGVLDTQYF
>.|TRBJ1-5|.|TRBV28
TGTGCCAGCAGCGGACTGGGGCAGCCCCAGCATTTT
CASSGLGQPQHF
>.|TRBJ2-7|.|TRBV27
TGTGCCAGCAGTTACGGACAGAATACCTACGAGCAGTACTTC
CASSYGQNTYEQYF
>once|TRBJ2-3|TRBD2|TRBV5-4
TGTGCCAGCAGCTCTAGCGGGGGCCCCACAGATACGCAGTATTTT
CASSSSGGPTDTQYF
>.|TRBJ2-1|TRBD2|TRBV9
TGTGCCAGCAGCGTAGAGGCTAGCGGTGGCAATGAGCAGTTCTTC
CASSVEASGGNEQFF
>.|TRBJ2-3|.|TRBV18
TGTGCCAGCTCACCGGGCCCCGGGAATACGCAGTATTTT
CASSPGPGNTQYF
>.|TRBJ1-1|TRBD1|TRBV9
TGTGCCAGCAGCACGACAGGGACTGAAGCTTTCTTT
CASSTTGTEAFF
>.|TRBJ1-1|.|TRBV21-1
TGTGCCAGCAGCAAAGGGGGCCGCGTAGCTTTCTTT
CASSKGGRVAFF
>.|TRBJ1-1|.|TRBV11-2
TGTGCCAGCAGCTTACAGATTGAAGCTTTCTTT
CASSLQIEAFF
>.|TRBJ2-4|.|TRBV5-1
TGCGCCAGCAGCTCCCTTACTCACGACATTCAGTACTTC
CASSSLTHDIQYF
>.|TRBJ1-2|.|TRBV29-1
TGCAGCGTGGTCAGACTAGACAGCTATGGCTACACCTTC
CSVVRLDSYGYTF
>.|TRBJ2-3|.|TRBV7-3
TGTGCCAGCAGCTTACGCAGCGGCCGTGGGGATACGCAGTATTTT
CASSLRSGRGDTQYF
>.|TRBJ2-7|TRBD1|TRBV10-1
TGCGCCAGCAGTGGAGGCCAGGGGGACTACGAGCAGTACTTC
CASSGGQGDYEQYF
>few|TRBJ2-1|TRBD2|TRBV6-4
TGTGCCAGCAGCGGGACTAGCGGGAGGGGCTCCTACAATGAGCAGTTCTTC
CASSGTSGRGSYNEQFF
>.|TRBJ2-2|.|TRBV12-5
TGTGCTAGTGGTTTGTGGCAGGGGGGCGCCGGGGAGCTGTTTTTT
CASGLWQGGAGELFF
>.|TRBJ2-1|TRBD2|TRBV11-2
TGTGCCAGCAGCTTCCAAGCGGGAGGGCGTGAGCAGTTCTTC
CASSFQAGGREQFF
>once|TRBJ2-2|TRBD1|TRBV5-4
TGTGCCAGCAGAGGGGGCAACACCGGGGAGCTGTTTTTT
CASRGGNTGELFF
>.|TRBJ2-7|TRBD1|TRBV2
TGTGCCAGTCAGGGACAGGGGTTATACGAGCAGTACTTC
CASQGQGLYEQYF
>.|TRBJ1-1|.|TRBV30
TGTGCCTGGACCGACCCCAGGACGGGGAACACTGAAGCTTTCTTT
CAWTDPRTGNTEAFF
>.|TRBJ1-1|TRBD1|TRBV29-1
TGCAGCGAGCATTCCCGGGACAGGGGCATTGATGAAGCTTTCTTT
CSEHSRDRGIDEAFF
>.|TRBJ2-7|.|TRBV6-1
TGTGCCAGCAGTGATTCAGAATACGAGCAGTACTTC
CASSDSEYEQYF
>.|TRBJ2-3|TRBD1|TRBV27
TGTGCCAGCAGACCGGGACAGTCTGGAGATACGCAGTATTTT
CASRPGQSGDTQYF
>.|TRBJ1-4|.|TRBV5-6
TGTGCCAGCAGCTTTGCGGGGTATGCTAATGAAAAACTGTTTTTT
CASSFAGYANEKLFF
>.|TRBJ2-4|.|TRBV4-1
TGCGCCAGCAGTCAACTAGGGTGGTTAGCCAAAAACATTCAGTACTTC
CASSQLGWLAKNIQYF
>.|TRBJ1-5|TRBD1|TRBV2
TGTGCCAGCAGTGCCTCGAGGACAGGGGATCGTCAGCCCCAGCATTTT
CASSASRTGDRQPQHF
>.|TRBJ2-2|.|TRBV5-6
TGTGCCAGCAGCCGACGGACGGGACCGAACACCGGGGAGCTGTTTTTT
CASSRRTGPNTGELFF
>.|TRBJ2-7|.|TRBV6-1
TGTGCCAGCAGTGTTGGCACCAGATCCTACGAGCAGTACTTC
CASSVGTRSYEQYF
>.|TRBJ1-1|.|TRBV7-9
TGTGCCAGCACCCCCCGGATGGCTGAAGCTTTCTTT
CASTPRMAEAFF
>few|TRBJ2-5|TRBD1|TRBV5-1
TGCGCCAGCAGCCCTCGGACAGGGGAAGAGACCCAGTACTTC
CASSPRTGEETQYF
>few|TRBJ2-7|TRBD2|TRBV27
TGTGCCAGCAGTTCTAGAGCGGGGAACAACCACGAGCAGTACTTC
CASSSRAGNNHEQYF
>.|TRBJ2-6|.|TRBV11-1
TGTGCCAGCAGCCACAGGGCTGGGGCCAACGTCCTGACTTTC
CASSHRAGANVLTF
>.|TRBJ1-5|.|TRBV28
TGTGCCAGCAGTTCCAGGACCTACTTTGTTCAGCCCCAGCATTTT
CASSSRTYFVQPQHF
>.|TRBJ1-5|.|TRBV19
TGTGCCAGTGGGGACAATGGGGGCTATCAGCCCCAGCATTTT
CASGDNGGYQPQHF
>.|TRBJ2-2|.|TRBV5-1
TGCGCCAGCAGCTTGTCTGGGTTTCCCGGGGAGCTGTTTTTT
CASSLSGFPGELFF
>.|TRBJ2-3|.|TRBV4-1
TGCGCCAGCAGCCAAGATGGGGGAGCGGATACGCAGTATTTT
CASSQDGGADTQYF
>.|TRBJ1-3|.|TRBV11-2
TGTGCCAGCAGCTTAGTAACAGGAGGAAGCTCTGGAAACACCATATATTTT
CASSLVTGGSSGNTIYF
>.|TRBJ1-4|.|TRBV4-1
TGCGCCAGCAGCCAAGGCGGGGAATTTGGACTGTTTTTT
CASSQGGEFGLFF
>few|TRBJ2-2|.|TRBV10-3
TGTGCCATCAGTGTGGAACAGTTCGGGGAGCTGTTTTTT
CAISVEQFGELFF
>.|TRBJ2-1|TRBD2|TRBV2
TGTGCCAGCAGCGCCCCAACTAGCGGGAGGGCCAATGAGCAGTTCTTC
CASSAPTSGRANEQFF
>.|TRBJ1-4|.|TRBV5-4
TGTGCCAGCAGCGGCGGGGCTCTCGGTGAAAAACTGTTTTTT
CASSGGALGEKLFF
>few|TRBJ1-5|.|TRBV6-1
TGTGCCAGCGGATTTACCCAGCCCCAGCATTTT
CASGFTQPQHF
>.|TRBJ1-3|TRBD1|TRBV7-9
TGTGCCAGCAGCACCGGGACAGGGGAAAACACCATATATTTT
CASSTGTGENTIYF